These T cell receptor beta chains were read from a single sample in a study of blood T cell repertoires in COVID-19. Sequencing was performed with immunoSEQ multiplex PCR; in TCRdb, only in-frame clones are kept and a portion is missing. The repertoire holds about 260,000 clones, with about 85% as singletons. The sequencing sample was made of peripheral blood. These TCRs come from a woman between 50 and 59 years old who had recovered from COVID-19. The CDR3 runs from the conserved cysteine through the conserved F or W. A D gene is named only where the DNA matches it firmly.

TRBV6-4	TRBJ2-7	TRBD1	CASSDSKDRGPQVRYEQYF
TRBV7-3	TRBJ1-6	NA	CASSQTTDRGSPLHF
TRBV18	TRBJ2-3	TRBD1	CASSQPGSGTGVLPTDTQYF
TRBV19	TRBJ1-1	TRBD1	CASNPRTGGMNTEAFF
TRBV9	TRBJ1-2	NA	CASSQPVYGYTF
TRBV18	TRBJ1-1	TRBD1	CASSLRTGGFFTEAFF
TRBV5-1	TRBJ1-1	TRBD1	CASSGKGGSKDTEAFF
TRBV30	TRBJ1-1	TRBD1	CAWSVKGADTEAFF
TRBV6-5	TRBJ2-3	TRBD2	CASRGRERGTDTQYF
TRBV27	TRBJ1-2	NA	CASSFGGEFRYTF
TRBV18	TRBJ2-7	TRBD1	CASSLGTGGTYEQYF
TRBV5-6	TRBJ1-1	NA	CASSLIRGLNTEAFF
TRBV5-1	TRBJ2-3	TRBD2	CASSTGTSGSTDTQYF
TRBV7-2	TRBJ1-1	TRBD1	CASRRGRMNTEAFF
TRBV6-6	TRBJ1-1	NA	CASSYPGMGPEAFF
TRBV5-6	TRBJ1-2	TRBD1	CASSPDRAYGYTF
TRBV27	TRBJ1-1	TRBD1	CASRTLRGARPDTEAFF
TRBV5-1	TRBJ2-2	NA	CASSPDSSNTGELFF
TRBV19	TRBJ2-7	TRBD2	CASSMGRGESYEQYF
TRBV2	TRBJ1-5	NA	CASSEALPDRLNQPQHF
TRBV19	TRBJ1-6	TRBD1	CASSIEDRGPSPLHF
TRBV27	TRBJ2-2	TRBD2	CASSRTSGRIGELFF
TRBV7-2	TRBJ1-1	NA	CASSLSEGAGGAFF
TRBV2	TRBJ2-1	TRBD2	CASSGGSGLASSYNEQFF
TRBV28	TRBJ1-1	NA	CATYFNTEAFF
TRBV7-8	TRBJ1-2	NA	CASSSLGDGYTF
TRBV30	TRBJ2-1	NA	CAWSGTTSSYNEQFF
TRBV7-2	TRBJ1-2	NA	CASRSTAGSYGYTF
TRBV5-1	TRBJ2-7	TRBD1	CASSLTGDSSYEQYF
TRBV7-3	TRBJ1-1	NA	CASSLTGQNTEAFF
TRBV7-9	TRBJ2-7	NA	CASTLGGAPLYEQYF
TRBV10-3	TRBJ1-3	NA	CAISGGTASSGNTIYF
TRBV7-2	TRBJ1-1	TRBD1	CASSSISGTGGAFF
TRBV2	TRBJ1-1	NA	CASSARPGEINTEAFF
TRBV5-4	TRBJ2-1	TRBD2	CASSLWLAGGSNEQFF
TRBV4-1	TRBJ1-1	TRBD1	CASSRTGGDGDTEAFF
TRBV7-8	TRBJ2-7	NA	CASSSPGRGEQYF
TRBV4-3	TRBJ1-4	NA	CASSPRGGNEKLFF
TRBV9	TRBJ1-5	NA	CASSAQGRSNQPQHF
TRBV7-2	TRBJ1-5	NA	CASSSDTGWQPQHF
TRBV19	TRBJ1-1	NA	CASSIPWEVGNTEAFF
TRBV30	TRBJ1-1	NA	CAGGGRGNTEAFF
TRBV6-5	TRBJ2-1	NA	CASSYGGPTYNEQFF
TRBV5-4	TRBJ2-7	NA	CASSLSQGRYEQYF
TRBV7-2	TRBJ2-1	NA	CASSFAPQVYEQFF
TRBV9	TRBJ2-3	NA	CASSVEVRVPADTQYF
TRBV3-1/TRBV3-2	TRBJ1-6	NA	CASSPSSHGGSPLHF
TRBV27	TRBJ2-6	TRBD2	CASSSRLAGVGANVLTF